The clone carrying this T cell receptor beta chain came up a few times. The antigen is undetermined. There are 13 residues in the CDR3. V was pared by 4 bases and J by 8 bases, with 9 bases between. The germline V gene encodes CDR1 SEHNR and CDR2 FQNEAQ (reference sequence). Following extraction, RNA underwent reverse transcription to cDNA, which served as the sequencing template. Data came from immunoSEQ multiplex PCR; TCRdb stores just in-frame clones and leaves some out. The data show some 200,000 clones, around 50% seen once. The data stem from a study of CD8+ T cells in alopecia areata. In the study overall: Treated patients were dosed with oral tofacitinib, taking 5 to 10 mg twice daily. Treatment with tofacitinib (6 to 18 months) was followed by 6 months off drug. Study-level results: Across lesional scalp, and particularly alopecia totalis/universalis, clonality surpassed that of normal scalp. Resident alphabeta T-cell populations of normal skin are likewise subject to sequencing in scalp samples.

This chain uses TRBV7-9 with TRBJ1-6; D is ambiguous. Sample: CD4+ T cells sorted from blood, taken at week 0. This receptor was identified in a human donor with alopecia areata. CDR3 in DNA: TGTGCCAGCAGCTCGGGCCTCTATTCACCCCTCCACTTT. Residues: CASSSGLYSPLHF.